This entry lists 2 T cell receptor beta chains sequenced from one sample in a study of shared clonotypes between healthy human individuals. Here immunoSEQ multiplex PCR was the method, and the copy in TCRdb shows in-frame clones only, minus some. Counted here are about 960,000 clones, roughly 72% occurring once; the ten biggest clones make up roughly 1.5%. Input material: memory CD4+ T cells sorted from blood. Described subset: CD45RA-negative fraction. These receptors came from a man younger than 35 in good health.

The rearrangement joins TRBV5-1 to TRBJ2-3; TRBD2 aligns across 11 bases. The CDR3 has 17 amino acids. Germline trimming cut 0 bases from V and 1 base from J; bases unmatched to any gene: 4. The germline V gene has CDR1 SGHRS and CDR2 YFSETQ. The CDR3 nucleotides read TGCGCCAGCAGCTTGGCCAGTAGCGGGAGGGGCACAGATACGCAGTATTTT. It encodes CASSLASSGRGTDTQYF.

V gene TRBV30 combines with J gene TRBJ1-4, with 7 nucleotides matching TRBD1. V dropped 3 bases and J dropped 8; count of bases not matched to a gene: 6. The CDR3 runs to 13 residues. Looked up from germline, CDR1 is GTSNPN and CDR2 is SVGIG (reference sequence). CDR3 in amino acids: CAWSPDRDEKLFF. CDR3 nucleotide sequence: TGTGCCTGGAGCCCCGACAGGGACGAAAAACTGTTTTTT. The full variable domain, in which reference TRBV30 and TRBJ1-4 provide the parts outside the CDR3, is SQTIHQWPATLVQPVGSPLSLECTVEGTSNPNLYWYRQAAGRGLQLLFYSVGIGQISSEVPQNLSASRPQDRQFILSSKKLLLSDSGFYLCAWSPDRDEKLFFGSGTQLSVL.